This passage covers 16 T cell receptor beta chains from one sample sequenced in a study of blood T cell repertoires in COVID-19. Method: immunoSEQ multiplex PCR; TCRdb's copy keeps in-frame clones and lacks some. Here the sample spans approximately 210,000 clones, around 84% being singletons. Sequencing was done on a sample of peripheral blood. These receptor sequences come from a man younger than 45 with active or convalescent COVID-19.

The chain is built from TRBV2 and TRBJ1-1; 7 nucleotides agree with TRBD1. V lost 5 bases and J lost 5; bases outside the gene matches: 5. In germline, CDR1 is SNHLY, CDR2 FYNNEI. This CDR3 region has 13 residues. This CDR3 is CASSLTGWTEAFF. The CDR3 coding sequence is TGTGCCAGCAGTCTGACAGGGTGGACTGAAGCTTTCTTT.

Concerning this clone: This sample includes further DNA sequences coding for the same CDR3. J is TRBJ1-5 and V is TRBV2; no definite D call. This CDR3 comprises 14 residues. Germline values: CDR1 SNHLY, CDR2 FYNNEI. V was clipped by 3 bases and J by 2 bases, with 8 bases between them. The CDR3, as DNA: TGTGCCAGCAGTGACAGGCGGGGCAATCAGCCCCAGCATTTT. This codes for CASSDRRGNQPQHF.

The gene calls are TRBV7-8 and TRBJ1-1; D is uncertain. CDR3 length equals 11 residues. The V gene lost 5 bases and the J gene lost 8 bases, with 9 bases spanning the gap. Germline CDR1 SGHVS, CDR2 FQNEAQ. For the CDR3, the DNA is TGTGCCAGCAGCCGAGAGACAGAAGCTTTCTTT. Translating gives CASSRETEAFF.

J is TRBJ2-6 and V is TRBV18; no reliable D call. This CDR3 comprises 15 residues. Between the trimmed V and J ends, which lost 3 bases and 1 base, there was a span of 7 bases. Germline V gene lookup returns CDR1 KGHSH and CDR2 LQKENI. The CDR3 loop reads CASSPSRSGANVLTF. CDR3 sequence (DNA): TGTGCCAGCTCACCGTCCCGTTCTGGGGCCAACGTCCTGACTTTC.

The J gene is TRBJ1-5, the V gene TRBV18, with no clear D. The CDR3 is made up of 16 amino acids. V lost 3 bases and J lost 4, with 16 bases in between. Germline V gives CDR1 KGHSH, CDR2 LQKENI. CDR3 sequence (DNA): TGTGCCAGCTCACCTCAGGACGGCGGGCGTAATCAGCCCCAGCATTTT. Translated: CASSPQDGGRNQPQHF.

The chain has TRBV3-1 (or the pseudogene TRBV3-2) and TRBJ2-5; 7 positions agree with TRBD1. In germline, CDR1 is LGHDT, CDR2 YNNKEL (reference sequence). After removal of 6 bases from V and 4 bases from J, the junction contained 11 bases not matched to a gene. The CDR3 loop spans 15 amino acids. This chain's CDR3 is CASRDPVTGLETQYF. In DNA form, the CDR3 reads TGTGCCAGCAGAGACCCAGTGACAGGGCTAGAGACCCAGTACTTC.

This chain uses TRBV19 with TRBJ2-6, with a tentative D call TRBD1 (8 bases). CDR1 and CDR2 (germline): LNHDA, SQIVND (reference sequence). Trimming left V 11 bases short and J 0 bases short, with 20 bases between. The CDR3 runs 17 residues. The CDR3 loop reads CAAGTGGGLSGANVLTF. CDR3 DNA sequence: TGTGCCGCGGGGACAGGCGGGGGCCTCTCTGGGGCCAACGTCCTGACTTTC.

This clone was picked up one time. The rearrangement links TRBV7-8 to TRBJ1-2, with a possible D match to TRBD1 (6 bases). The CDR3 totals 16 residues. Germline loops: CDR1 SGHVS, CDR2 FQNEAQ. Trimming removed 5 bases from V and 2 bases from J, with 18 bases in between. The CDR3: CASSPTGITRNYGYTF. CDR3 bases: TGTGCCAGCAGCCCAACAGGGATAACTCGGAACTATGGCTACACCTTC.

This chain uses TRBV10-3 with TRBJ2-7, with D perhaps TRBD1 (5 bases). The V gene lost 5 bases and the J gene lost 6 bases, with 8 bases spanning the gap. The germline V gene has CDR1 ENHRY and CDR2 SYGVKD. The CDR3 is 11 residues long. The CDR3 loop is CAISTGSEQYF. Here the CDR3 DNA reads TGTGCCATCAGTACAGGTTCCGAGCAGTACTTC.

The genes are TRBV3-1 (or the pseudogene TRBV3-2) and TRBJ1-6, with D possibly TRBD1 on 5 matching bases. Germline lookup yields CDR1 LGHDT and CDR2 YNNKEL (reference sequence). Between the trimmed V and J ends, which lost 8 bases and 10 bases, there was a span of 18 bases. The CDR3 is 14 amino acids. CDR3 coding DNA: TGTGCCAGCTGGGTGGGGGTGGGAGGCTCACCCCTCCACTTT. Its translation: CASWVGVGGSPLHF.

This chain's CDR3 is CASSQLNRALNEKLFF. In DNA, the CDR3 is TGCGCCAGCAGCCAACTAAACAGGGCGTTGAATGAAAAACTGTTTTTT. The chain has TRBV4-3 and TRBJ1-4, with a tentative D call TRBD1 (6 bases). The V end lost 2 bases, the J end lost 5 bases, and 15 bases lay between the germline ends. The CDR3 length is 16 residues. Per the germline V gene, CDR1 is LGHNA and CDR2 is YSLEER.

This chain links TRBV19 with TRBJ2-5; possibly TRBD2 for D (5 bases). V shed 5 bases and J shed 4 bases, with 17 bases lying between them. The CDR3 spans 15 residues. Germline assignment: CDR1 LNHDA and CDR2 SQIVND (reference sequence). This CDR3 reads CASSYSFGEGETQYF. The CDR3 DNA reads TGTGCCAGTAGTTACAGTTTCGGGGAAGGAGAGACCCAGTACTTC.

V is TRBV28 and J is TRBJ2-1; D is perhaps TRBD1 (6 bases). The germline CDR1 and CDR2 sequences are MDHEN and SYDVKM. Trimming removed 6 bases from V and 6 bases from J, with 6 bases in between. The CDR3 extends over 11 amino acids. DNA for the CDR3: TGTGCCAGCAGGACAGGCAATGAGCAGTTCTTC. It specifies CASRTGNEQFF.

The CDR3 sequence: CASSLVGGRHTGELFF. The CDR3 DNA follows: TGTGCCAGCAGCTTAGTCGGGGGGCGTCACACCGGGGAGCTGTTTTTT. The chain is built from TRBV7-6 and TRBJ2-2, with D possibly matching TRBD2 (7 bases). The CDR3 loop spans 16 amino acids. Germline loops: CDR1 SGHVS, CDR2 FNYEAQ. V dropped 1 base and J dropped 3 bases, with 12 bases sitting between them.

The CDR3 is CASRPTGLNTIYF. As DNA, the CDR3 is TGTGCCAGCCGCCCCACAGGTCTAAACACCATATATTTT. The gene calls are TRBV6-6 and TRBJ1-3, with D perhaps TRBD1 (5 bases). The V end lost 8 bases, the J end lost 6 bases, and 14 bases lay between the germline ends. Germline CDR1 and CDR2: MNHNY and SVGAGI (reference sequence). The CDR3 loop spans 13 amino acids.

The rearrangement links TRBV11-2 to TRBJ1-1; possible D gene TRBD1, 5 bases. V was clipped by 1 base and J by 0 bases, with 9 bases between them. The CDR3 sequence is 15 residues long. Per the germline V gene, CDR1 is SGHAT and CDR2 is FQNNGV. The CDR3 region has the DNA TGTGCCAGCAGCTTAGTGCGGGGCATGAACACTGAAGCTTTCTTT. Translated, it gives CASSLVRGMNTEAFF.